The rows below give T cell receptor beta chains drawn from one sample of a study of blood T cells in healthy people across ages. TCRdb fed the 5' RACE reads into MiXCR, producing one record per CDR3 protein. The sample shows 1.5 million to 2 million distinct CDR3 sequences, approximately 28% of them seen only once. The sample taken for sequencing was blood. These TCRs come from a woman aged 25 to 39 in good health. The CDR3 runs from the conserved cysteine through the conserved F or W. Fields, in order: CDR3 DNA, CDR3 protein, clone size, D gene, J gene, V gene, CDR3 length. D genes are given only for firm matches. Only some rows state a clone size, as once, few, many or a class for expanded clones.

TGTGCCAGCAGCCAAGAGGGGTCCCTCACCTTC | CASSQEGSLTF | - | - | TRBJ1-2 | TRBV14 | 11
TGTGCCAGCAGCCAAGAGACAGGGTCTGACTATGGCTACACCTTC | CASSQETGSDYGYTF | - | TRBD1 | TRBJ1-2 | TRBV4-2 | 15
TGTGCCAGCAAGCGGGGGGTTGTTAATGAAAAACTGTTTTTT | CASKRGVVNEKLFF | few | - | TRBJ1-4 | TRBV7-2 | 14
TGTGCCAGCAGCTCGGCCCAGCCAGATACGCAGTATTTT | CASSSAQPDTQYF | few | - | TRBJ2-3 | TRBV7-9 | 13
TGCAGTGCTAGAGATGTGCCCCGGACAGGGGACGGCTACACCTTC | CSARDVPRTGDGYTF | few | TRBD1 | TRBJ1-2 | TRBV20-1 | 15
TGCAGCGTGGAGGGGGGGATACCAGATACGCAGTATTTT | CSVEGGIPDTQYF | few | - | TRBJ2-3 | TRBV29-1 | 13
TGTGCCAGCAGTCTACAGGGGTATCCTGAAGCTTTCTTT | CASSLQGYPEAFF | - | TRBD1 | TRBJ1-1 | TRBV12-3/TRBV12-4 | 13
TGTGCCAGCAGCTTAGATACCGAGCAGTTCTTC | CASSLDTEQFF | - | - | TRBJ2-1 | TRBV7-2 | 11
TGCAGTGCCGTTGGGGCAGGGCTTTACGAGCAGTACTTC | CSAVGAGLYEQYF | - | - | TRBJ2-7 | TRBV20-1 | 13
TGTGCCAGCAGCGTAGATAACCTCCCAAAAGAGACCCAGTACTTC | CASSVDNLPKETQYF | few | - | TRBJ2-5 | TRBV9 | 15
TGTGCCAGCTCACCAAGTACGCGAGTTAACTATGGCTACACCTTC | CASSPSTRVNYGYTF | once | - | TRBJ1-2 | TRBV18 | 15
TGTGCCAGCCCCCCAGGGCCCCACTACGAGCAGTACTTC | CASPPGPHYEQYF | few | - | TRBJ2-7 | TRBV18 | 13
TGTGCCACGACAAACTACAATGAGCAGTTCTTC | CATTNYNEQFF | few | - | TRBJ2-1 | TRBV6-5 | 11
TGCAGCGTGATCTATGGACTAGCTCTAGGACAAGAGACCCAGTACTTC | CSVIYGLALGQETQYF | few | TRBD2 | TRBJ2-5 | TRBV29-1 | 16
TGCGCCAGCAGCTTCGACCAGGCGAGCTCCTACAATGAGCAGTTCTTC | CASSFDQASSYNEQFF | few | - | TRBJ2-1 | TRBV5-1 | 16
TGTGCCAGCGGGACAGGGGTTAGCACAGATACGCAGTATTTT | CASGTGVSTDTQYF | - | TRBD1 | TRBJ2-3 | TRBV7-3 | 14
TGTGCCAGCAGTTACGGCGGGAGGATGTACAATGAGCAGTTCTTC | CASSYGGRMYNEQFF | many | TRBD2 | TRBJ2-1 | TRBV6-5 | 15
TGTGCCAGCAGTACAGGGGGCTTGAGCAATCAGCCCCAGCATTTT | CASSTGGLSNQPQHF | many | TRBD1 | TRBJ1-5 | TRBV6-2/TRBV6-3 | 15
TGTGCCAGCAGCTTGGGGGGAAGTCTTGGTACGCAGTATTTT | CASSLGGSLGTQYF | few | - | TRBJ2-3 | TRBV11-2 | 14
TGTGCCAGCAGCACCAACCCGGGACTAGCGGGCGAAGAGACCCAGTACTTC | CASSTNPGLAGEETQYF | - | TRBD2 | TRBJ2-5 | TRBV7-9 | 17
TGCAGTGCAAGCGGCGCGCTTTCAGGGAACACTGAAGCTTTCTTT | CSASGALSGNTEAFF | - | - | TRBJ1-1 | TRBV20-1 | 15
TGTGCCAGCAGCTTAGCCTCAACTAATGAAAAACGGTTTTTT | CASSLASTNEKRFF | - | - | TRBJ1-4 | TRBV7-2 | 14
TGTGCCAGCAGCCTGGGGGACGTCCAGAGGAATGAGCAGTTCTTC | CASSLGDVQRNEQFF | - | - | TRBJ2-1 | TRBV7-2 | 15
TGTGCCTGGAGTGAATTATACAATGAGCAGGACTTC | CAWSELYNEQDF | - | - | TRBJ2-1 | TRBV30 | 12
TGTGCCAGCAGTCAACCGGGCCCCGTGGGTCTCGAGCAGTACTTC | CASSQPGPVGLEQYF | - | - | TRBJ2-7 | TRBV27 | 15
TGTGCCAGCAGTGTACTGAAACTAGCGGGGGGATCCGAAGAGACCCAGTACTTC | CASSVLKLAGGSEETQYF | many | TRBD2 | TRBJ2-5 | TRBV28 | 18
TGTGCCTGCAGTGACTATGGGACAGGCCCAAGGACCCAGTACTTC | CACSDYGTGPRTQYF | - | TRBD1 | TRBJ2-5 | TRBV12-3/TRBV12-4 | 15
TGTGCCAGCAGTTTGTATCGGGGCGCCCGGGGCGAGAGTATCAATGAGCAGTTCTTC | CASSLYRGARGESINEQFF | - | - | TRBJ2-1 | TRBV12-3/TRBV12-4 | 19
TGTGCCAGCACTCAAAGAGCGGGGGTTGGCCACGAGCAGTACTTC | CASTQRAGVGHEQYF | few | TRBD2 | TRBJ2-7 | TRBV6-1 | 15
TGTGCCAGCATCCGAACCGCCGGGACGGCCCTGACGAACTATGGCTACACCTTC | CASIRTAGTALTNYGYTF | many | - | TRBJ1-2 | TRBV6-1 | 18
TGTGCCGACAGTTACGTGCAGGGCATCAACGAGCAGTACTTC | CADSYVQGINEQYF | - | - | TRBJ2-7 | TRBV6-6 | 14
TGTGCCAGCAGCCTTGGGGCTAGCGGGGAATACAATGAGCAGTTCTTC | CASSLGASGEYNEQFF | - | TRBD2 | TRBJ2-1 | TRBV27 | 16
TGTGCCGGCGGCCCAGTGGACAGGACCCAAGAGACCCAGTACTTC | CAGGPVDRTQETQYF | - | TRBD1 | TRBJ2-5 | TRBV5-5 | 15
TGTGCCAGCAGCTTATTGGACTCCCAAGAGACCCAGTACTTC | CASSLLDSQETQYF | - | - | TRBJ2-5 | TRBV7-7 | 14
TGTGCCAGCAGCCCCGGGACACCTCAGCAGTACTTC | CASSPGTPQQYF | - | - | TRBJ2-7 | TRBV11-2 | 12
TGTGCCAGCAGTCCCCAGGGGGATCTCAGTGAGCAGTTCTTC | CASSPQGDLSEQFF | - | TRBD1 | TRBJ2-1 | TRBV27 | 14
TGTGCCAGCAGCTTGGAAGTAGTAGGACGAAGGAACACCTTC | CASSLEVVGRRNTF | few | - | TRBJ1-2 | TRBV5-5 | 14
TGTGCCAGCAGTTACTCCAACCGCGGGGGGGCAAAGTGGGAGCTGTTTTTT | CASSYSNRGGAKWELFF | - | TRBD2 | TRBJ2-2 | TRBV6-5 | 17
TGTGCCAGCAGCTTAGCGCTGCCGGGACAGGTGCAAGAGACCCAGTACTTC | CASSLALPGQVQETQYF | - | TRBD1 | TRBJ2-5 | TRBV7-2 | 17
TGCGCCAGCAGCTTGGTTGCAGCAGTCGGGGAGCTGTTTTTT | CASSLVAAVGELFF | - | - | TRBJ2-2 | TRBV5-1 | 14